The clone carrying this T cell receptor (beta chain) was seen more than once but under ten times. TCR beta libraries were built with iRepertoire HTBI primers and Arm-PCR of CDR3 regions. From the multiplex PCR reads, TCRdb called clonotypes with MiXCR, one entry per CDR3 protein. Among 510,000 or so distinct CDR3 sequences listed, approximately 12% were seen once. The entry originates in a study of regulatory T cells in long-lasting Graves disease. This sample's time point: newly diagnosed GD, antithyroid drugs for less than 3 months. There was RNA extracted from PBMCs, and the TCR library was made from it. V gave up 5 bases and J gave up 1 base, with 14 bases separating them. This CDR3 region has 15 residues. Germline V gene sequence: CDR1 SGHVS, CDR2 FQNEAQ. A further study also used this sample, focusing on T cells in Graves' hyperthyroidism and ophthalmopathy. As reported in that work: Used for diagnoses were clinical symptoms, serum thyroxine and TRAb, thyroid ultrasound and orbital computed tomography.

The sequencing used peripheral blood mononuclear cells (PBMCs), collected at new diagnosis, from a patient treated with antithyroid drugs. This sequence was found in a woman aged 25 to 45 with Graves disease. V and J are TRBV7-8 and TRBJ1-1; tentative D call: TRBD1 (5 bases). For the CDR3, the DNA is TGTGCCAGCAGCGCCCGCAGGGACCCGAACACTGAAGCTTTCTTT. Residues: CASSARRDPNTEAFF. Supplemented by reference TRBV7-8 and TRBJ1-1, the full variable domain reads GAGVSQSPRYKVAKRGQDVALRCDPISGHVSLFWYQQALGQGPEFLTYFQNEAQLDKSGLPSDRFFAERPEGSVSTLKIQRTQQEDSAVYLCASSARRDPNTEAFFGQGTRLTVV.